This record covers a single T cell receptor (beta chain). Amplified TCR beta CDR3 regions came from RNA transcripts. HTBI primers were the set used in a first-round RT-PCR of the TCR CDR3. One entry per CDR3 protein, called by TCRdb with MiXCR from the multiplex PCR reads. The sample contains 600,000 to 700,000 distinct CDR3 sequences, 14% to 15% of which appear only once. Exclusion of patients followed from uncontrolled infection, other autoimmune disease, pregnancy or lactation. The germline V gene encodes CDR1 SGHVS and CDR2 FQNEAQ. Trimming removed 10 bases at V and 0 bases at J, with 10 bases between. This CDR3 region has 12 residues. The data originate from a study of T cells in Graves' hyperthyroidism and ophthalmopathy.

This chain joins TRBV7-8 and TRBJ2-7; D is undetermined. Sequenced material: blood. The sequence came from a woman aged 40 to 55 with Graves' ophthalmopathy. The CDR3 protein is CANYNGSYEQYF. In DNA form, the CDR3 reads TGTGCCAACTATAACGGCTCCTACGAGCAGTACTTC. The variable domain in full, with the rest retrieved from reference TRBV7-8 and TRBJ2-7, is GAGVSQSPRYKVAKRGQDVALRCDPISGHVSLFWYQQALGQGPEFLTYFQNEAQLDKSGLPSDRFFAERPEGSVSTLKIQRTQQEDSAVYLCANYNGSYEQYFGPGTRLTVT.